This T cell receptor (beta chain) was documented in a study of T cells in Graves' hyperthyroidism and ophthalmopathy (dated by TCRdb to between 2018 and 2021). Notes on the research overall: Peripheral blood samples were taken at initial diagnosis, before any treatment was given. A discovery cohort of about a hundred patients, 43 with Graves' ophthalmopathy and approximately 55 with stable Graves' hyperthyroidism, was used to find distinguishing TCR V-J signatures. An independent validation cohort of around 19 hyperthyroidism patients and approximately 15 patients who later progressed to ophthalmopathy tested prospective prediction of ophthalmopathy. The 100 or so discovery patients were randomly split 7:3 into training and test sets. In addition, the study compared T-cell repertoires in thyroid tissue and in blood from five or six Graves' hyperthyroidism patients. After blood sampling, hyperthyroidism patients were treated with methimazole at a starting dose of 30 mg daily, and ophthalmopathy patients were treated with high-dose intravenous methylprednisolone. According to the paper, TCR Vbeta CDR3 sequencing was carried out on about 140 peripheral blood samples, which came from approximately 43 ophthalmopathy, under 80 hyperthyroidism and approximately 17 progressor patients. Overall study outcomes, separate from this receptor: In validation, progression to ophthalmopathy was predicted by the model with 55% to 71% sensitivity and around 76% specificity, a median of around 6.5 months before onset. Most expanded thyroid clonotypes (frequency above 0.001) were also detected in blood, a finding suggesting that blood repertoires may reflect thyroid immune responses. A 13 V-J signature model separated ophthalmopathy from stable hyperthyroidism, with just over 85% sensitivity and about 81% specificity in cross-validation and 80%/75% in testing. Sample size was not statistically predetermined, and investigators were not blinded to group allocation.

Amplification of TCR beta CDR3 regions was carried out from RNA transcripts. The first round of RT-PCR for the TCR CDR3 was performed with the HTBI primer set and the Qiagen OneStep RT-PCR kit. A second multiplex PCR round built the libraries, followed by size selection and purification. Paired-end sequencing of the libraries was performed with 100 bp reads on an Illumina HiSeq2000. The study's processing was this. SOAPnuke was used to process the raw data, removing reads that contained adapters or uncalled bases, had a mean Phred below 15, or lacked an exact match to the constant primer or identifier. COPE v1.2.5 was used to merge high-quality paired reads, and clonotypes were defined as unique nucleotide sequences. MiTCR v1.1 was used to align the clonotypes against IMGT TRBV, TRBD and TRBJ reference segments. The analysis included only V-J combinations with a frequency above 0.0001, which together covered around 99% of the repertoires. A TCS score was defined as the ratio between F50 (clonal expansion) and ExV (chaos), using BLOSUM62-based TCRdist between CDR3 peptides within each V-J. Welch's t-statistics and random forest reduced around 520 V-J features to roughly 13, which were used in a naive Bayes classifier (R e1071). TCRdb took the public reads, trimmed them with fastp at Q25, ran MiXCR for clone calling and kept in-frame beta chains. Each CDR3 protein gets just one entry, which takes the most common genes and DNA from the rows behind it. V and J calls and clone size were set by TCRdb, not the authors. The sample table lists 250,000 or so distinct CDR3 sequences, about 15% of them with a count of one. The ten largest account for around 31% of the sample.

Hyperthyroidism patients were newly diagnosed, with disease duration under 2 months, and aged 18 to 65 years. The study excluded patients with uncontrolled infections, other autoimmune diseases, pregnancy or lactation. Diagnoses relied on clinical symptoms, serum thyroxine and TRAb, thyroid ultrasound and orbital computed tomography. Blood from progressor patients was collected at the time of first diagnosis with hyperthyroidism, before any ophthalmopathy symptoms had appeared. Ficoll-Paque density gradient centrifugation was used to isolate PBMCs from 10 ml of fresh peripheral blood. Patients classed as progressors first received a Graves' hyperthyroidism diagnosis and then went on to develop ophthalmopathy during follow-up. Total RNA was extracted using Trizol reagent, and RNA quality was assessed on an Agilent 2100 Bioanalyzer. In its sample, this clonotype was seen a few times. Its antigen is currently not known. Within one base of it there is no much larger clone, and no base qualities were kept.

This TCR came from a woman in her forties or fifties with Graves' hyperthyroidism that later progressed to Graves' ophthalmopathy. Sequencing was carried out using blood.

The bases read TGTGCCAGTAGTGAAAGCGGGGCCTACTCCTACGAGCAGTACTTC. It codes for CASSESGAYSYEQYF. The V and J segments used are TRBV19 and TRBJ2-7; 7 of the junction bases match TRBD2. From its cysteine to its phenylalanine, the CDR3 spans 15 amino acids. Here the CDR3 DNA is all that survives: 45 bases in frame from base 1. Based on the germline V gene (reference sequence), the CDR1 and CDR2 sequences are LNHDA and SQIVND. Unmatched junction bases come to 7, with V trimmed by 5 bases and J by 0 bases. The full variable domain, completed from the reference TRBV19 and TRBJ2-7 proteins outside the CDR3, reads DGGITQSPKYLFRKEGQNVTLSCEQNLNHDAMYWYRQDPGQGLRLIYYSQIVNDFQKGDIAEGYSVSREKKESFPLTVTSAQKNPTAFYLCASSESGAYSYEQYFGPGTRLTVT.